Following are 3 T cell receptor beta chains from one sample sequenced in a study of early T cells in non-severe SARS-CoV-2 infection. TCRdb reprocessed the 5' RACE reads via MiXCR and lists one record per CDR3 protein. The data hold tens of thousands of distinct CDR3 sequences, with 13% observed a single time. Sequencing was carried out using whole blood. These receptor sequences come from an adult who was a healthcare worker with PCR-confirmed SARS-CoV-2 infection or an uninfected control (not recorded which).

This clonotype was seen a few times. The rearrangement links TRBV24-1 to TRBJ2-1; D possibly corresponds to TRBD2 (5 bases). Germline V gene lookup returns CDR1 KGHDR and CDR2 SFDVKD. The CDR3 is 13 amino acids. Trimming removed 4 bases at V and 13 bases at J, with 16 bases between. CDR3 nucleotides: TGTGCCACCAGTGAACCGGGAAGTCGCCTACAGTTCTTC. It yields the protein CATSEPGSRLQFF.

This clonotype was detected many times. This chain links TRBV10-3 with TRBJ2-3; D may be TRBD1 or TRBD2 (5 bases each). V lost 4 bases and J 1 base, leaving 15 bases between the germline ends. This CDR3 is 16 amino acids long. Germline V CDR1 and CDR2: ENHRY, SYGVKD. DNA of the CDR3: TGTGCCATCAGTGCCGAATCTCAGGGAGGCACAGATACGCAGTATTTT. Protein product: CAISAESQGGTDTQYF.

The V gene is TRBV29-1, the J gene TRBJ1-1; D is undetermined. V shed 3 bases and J shed 0 bases, with 11 bases lying between them. The germline V gene encodes CDR1 SQVTM and CDR2 ANQGSEA. The CDR3 length is 14 residues. CDR3 amino acids: CSVDVVGVNTEAFF. Written as DNA, the CDR3 is TGCAGCGTTGATGTAGTTGGGGTGAACACTGAAGCTTTCTTT.